This T cell receptor beta chain derives from a study of cytomegalovirus exposure and HLA in healthy donors. Germline V gene lookup returns CDR1 SNHLY and CDR2 FYNNEI. This CDR3 region has 14 residues. With V trimmed by 6 bases and J by 8 bases, 8 bases remained unmatched. The primer mix had 60 Vbeta and 13 Jbeta primers. Profiling relied on immunoSEQ multiplex PCR, and the TCRdb table lists in-frame clones only, not all of them. The data hold 200,000 or so clones, with around 77% observed a single time. The V call is TRBV2, the J call TRBJ1-2; 11 nucleotides line up with TRBD1. The TCR was taken from a woman aged 30 to 39 in good health and CMV-seronegative. Input material: PBMCs. This chain's CDR3 is CASSFGQGAEGYTF. CDR3 in DNA: TGTGCCAGCAGCTTCGGACAGGGGGCAGAAGGCTACACCTTC.